The source of this T cell receptor (beta chain) is a study of cytomegalovirus exposure and HLA in healthy donors. Study conclusions and caveats: HLA alleles showed associations with 16,951 TCR beta sequences in a later analysis, at a 0.05 false discovery rate. Three CMV-associated chains proved CMV antigen-specific in vitro.

At the time of sampling, donors were nominally healthy, though unrecorded immune exposures were likely. V lost 5 bases and J lost 12, with 12 bases in between. CDR1 and CDR2 (germline): SEHNR, FQNEAQ (reference sequence). This CDR3 has 11 amino acids. The PCR employed 60 Vbeta primers together with 13 Jbeta primers. This table comes from immunoSEQ multiplex PCR, and its TCRdb copy is limited to in-frame clones, with some not included. The sample contains some 170,000 clones, 82% of which appear only once. Comment on this clone: What it binds is unknown.

This sequence was found in a man in his forties or fifties in good health and CMV-seropositive. V usage is TRBV7-9 and J usage is TRBJ2-3, with D hard to call. The source material was PBMCs. The CDR3 coding sequence is TGTGCCAGCAGCGGCGGCGGAAATCAGTATTTT. This translates into CASSGGGNQYF.